These T cell receptor beta chains were read from a single sample in a study of Graves' ophthalmopathy and Graves' hyperthyroidism. MiXCR, applied by TCRdb to the multiplex PCR reads, yields one record per CDR3 protein. The sample contains 500,000 to 700,000 distinct CDR3 sequences, 22% of which appear only once. What was sequenced was peripheral blood. The receptor source for this set is a woman under 30 with stable Graves' hyperthyroidism. Some clones in this sample may be carry-over from other donors' samples. Each CDR3 is given with its conserved first and last residue. Each record gives: D gene, J gene, V gene, clone size, CDR3 protein, CDR3 DNA. The D gene is left open where the match is weak. Where a row states a size, it is once, few, many or the class of an expanded clone; other rows omit it.

d_gene: -; j_gene: TRBJ2-4; v_gene: TRBV20-1; abundance: -; CDR3aa: CSAREGGRNIQYF; CDR3nt: TGCAGTGCTAGAGAAGGAGGGAGAAACATTCAGTACTTC
d_gene: -; j_gene: TRBJ2-3; v_gene: TRBV6-2/TRBV6-3; abundance: -; CDR3aa: CASSYSRLHLAGTDTQYF; CDR3nt: TGTGCCAGCAGTTACTCGCGGCTACATCTAGCCGGCACAGATACGCAGTATTTT
d_gene: -; j_gene: TRBJ1-2; v_gene: TRBV6-5; abundance: many; CDR3aa: CASSLQEILRYGYTF; CDR3nt: TGTGCCAGCAGTTTGCAGGAAATCCTCCGCTATGGCTACACCTTC
d_gene: -; j_gene: TRBJ1-1; v_gene: TRBV6-5; abundance: few; CDR3aa: CASSNFQVGMAEAFF; CDR3nt: TGTGCCAGCAGTAACTTTCAGGTAGGGATGGCTGAAGCTTTCTTT
d_gene: -; j_gene: TRBJ2-6; v_gene: TRBV10-2; abundance: -; CDR3aa: CVSSELRGLGANVLTF; CDR3nt: TGCGTCAGCAGTGAGCTGCGGGGGCTGGGGGCCAACGTCCTGACTTTC
d_gene: -; j_gene: TRBJ2-2; v_gene: TRBV20-1; abundance: -; CDR3aa: CSASLQGYDTGELFF; CDR3nt: TGCAGTGCTAGCCTACAGGGATATGACACCGGGGAGCTGTTTTTT
d_gene: -; j_gene: TRBJ1-6; v_gene: TRBV2; abundance: -; CDR3aa: CASAEGGSPLHF; CDR3nt: TGTGCCAGCGCCGAGGGGGGGTCACCCCTCCACTTT
d_gene: -; j_gene: TRBJ2-7; v_gene: TRBV7-2; abundance: many; CDR3aa: CASSLDSRGEQYF; CDR3nt: TGTGCCAGCAGCTTAGATTCTAGAGGAGAGCAGTACTTC
d_gene: -; j_gene: TRBJ2-7; v_gene: TRBV11-2; abundance: many; CDR3aa: CASSLEGRSGGHEQYF; CDR3nt: TGTGCCAGCAGCTTAGAAGGAAGGTCGGGCGGGCATGAGCAGTACTTC
d_gene: -; j_gene: TRBJ2-7; v_gene: TRBV20-1; abundance: many; CDR3aa: CSAIFNAYEQYF; CDR3nt: TGCAGTGCTATTTTCAACGCCTACGAGCAGTACTTC
d_gene: TRBD1; j_gene: TRBJ2-7; v_gene: TRBV12-3/TRBV12-4; abundance: many; CDR3aa: CASSLGGQLFYEQYF; CDR3nt: TGTGCCAGCAGTTTAGGGGGACAGCTCTTCTACGAGCAGTACTTC
d_gene: -; j_gene: TRBJ2-7; v_gene: TRBV29-1; abundance: many; CDR3aa: CSVGSYEQYF; CDR3nt: TGCAGCGTTGGTAGCTACGAGCAGTACTTC
d_gene: -; j_gene: TRBJ1-6; v_gene: TRBV7-9; abundance: few; CDR3aa: CASSLVLDSPLHF; CDR3nt: TGTGCCAGCAGCTTAGTCCTGGATTCACCCCTCCACTTT
d_gene: -; j_gene: TRBJ2-5; v_gene: TRBV7-7; abundance: many; CDR3aa: CASSPAPGRSDVGYF; CDR3nt: TGTGCTAGCAGCCCGGCCCCGGGAAGATCAGACGTCGGGTACTTC
d_gene: -; j_gene: TRBJ1-3; v_gene: TRBV4-1; abundance: many; CDR3aa: CASSQGTASGNTIYF; CDR3nt: TGCGCCAGCAGCCAAGGGACAGCCTCTGGAAACACCATATATTTT
d_gene: TRBD1; j_gene: TRBJ1-1; v_gene: TRBV20-1; abundance: -; CDR3aa: CSVSGQGVTEAFF; CDR3nt: TGCAGTGTTTCGGGACAGGGGGTCACTGAAGCTTTCTTT
d_gene: -; j_gene: TRBJ2-2; v_gene: TRBV11-2; abundance: few; CDR3aa: CASSLGRGTNTGELFF; CDR3nt: TGTGCCAGCAGCTTGGGGCGCGGGACGAACACCGGGGAGCTGTTTTTT
d_gene: TRBD2; j_gene: TRBJ2-7; v_gene: TRBV27; abundance: -; CDR3aa: CASVGRGNSYEQYF; CDR3nt: TGTGCCAGCGTGGGGCGGGGGAATTCCTACGAGCAGTACTTC
d_gene: -; j_gene: TRBJ2-2; v_gene: TRBV11-1; abundance: -; CDR3aa: CASSLAEGYTGELFF; CDR3nt: TGTGCCAGCAGCTTAGCGGAAGGGTACACCGGGGAGCTGTTTTTT
d_gene: -; j_gene: TRBJ1-2; v_gene: TRBV20-1; abundance: -; CDR3aa: CSARDLRGSYGYTF; CDR3nt: TGCAGTGCTAGAGATCTGAGGGGTAGCTATGGCTACACCTTC
d_gene: -; j_gene: TRBJ2-5; v_gene: TRBV5-6; abundance: many; CDR3aa: CASSFRQGLETQYF; CDR3nt: TGTGCCAGCAGCTTTCGGCAGGGGCTAGAGACCCAGTACTTC
d_gene: -; j_gene: TRBJ1-3; v_gene: TRBV3-1; abundance: many; CDR3aa: CASSQLGNTIYF; CDR3nt: TGTGCCAGCAGCCAGTTGGGGAACACCATATATTTT
d_gene: TRBD1; j_gene: TRBJ1-1; v_gene: TRBV3-1; abundance: few; CDR3aa: CASSTWDRGLSGTEAFF; CDR3nt: TGTGCCAGCAGCACCTGGGACAGGGGGCTATCTGGCACTGAAGCTTTCTTT
d_gene: -; j_gene: TRBJ1-2; v_gene: TRBV28; abundance: -; CDR3aa: CAISSVTSGYTF; CDR3nt: TGTGCCATCAGTTCAGTGACCTCCGGCTACACCTTC
d_gene: -; j_gene: TRBJ2-5; v_gene: TRBV11-2; abundance: many; CDR3aa: CASSLDGRLETQYF; CDR3nt: TGTGCCAGCAGCTTAGATGGACGGTTAGAGACCCAGTACTTC